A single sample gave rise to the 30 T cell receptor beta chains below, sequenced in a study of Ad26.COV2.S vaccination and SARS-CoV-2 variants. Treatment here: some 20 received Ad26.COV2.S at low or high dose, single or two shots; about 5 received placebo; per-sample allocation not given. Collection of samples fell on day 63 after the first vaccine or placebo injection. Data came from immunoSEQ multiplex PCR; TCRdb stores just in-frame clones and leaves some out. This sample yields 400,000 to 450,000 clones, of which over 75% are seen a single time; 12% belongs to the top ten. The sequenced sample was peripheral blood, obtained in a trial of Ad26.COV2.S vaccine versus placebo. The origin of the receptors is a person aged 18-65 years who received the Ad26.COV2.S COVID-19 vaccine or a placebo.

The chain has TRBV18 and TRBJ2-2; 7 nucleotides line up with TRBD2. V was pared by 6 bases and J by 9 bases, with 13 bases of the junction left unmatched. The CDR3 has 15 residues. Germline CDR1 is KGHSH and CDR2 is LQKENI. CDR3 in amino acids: CASSPGLVNPRELFF. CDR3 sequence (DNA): TGTGCCAGCTCGCCTGGACTAGTTAATCCCCGGGAGCTGTTTTTT.

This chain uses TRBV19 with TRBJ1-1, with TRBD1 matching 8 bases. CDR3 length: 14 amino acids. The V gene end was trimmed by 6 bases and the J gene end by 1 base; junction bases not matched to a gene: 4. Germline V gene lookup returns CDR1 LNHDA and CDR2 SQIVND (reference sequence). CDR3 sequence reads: CASRTGEGNTEAFF. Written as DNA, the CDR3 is TGTGCCAGTAGGACAGGGGAGGGGAACACTGAAGCTTTCTTT. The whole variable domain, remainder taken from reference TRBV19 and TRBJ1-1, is DGGITQSPKYLFRKEGQNVTLSCEQNLNHDAMYWYRQDPGQGLRLIYYSQIVNDFQKGDIAEGYSVSREKKESFPLTVTSAQKNPTAFYLCASRTGEGNTEAFFGQGTRLTVV.

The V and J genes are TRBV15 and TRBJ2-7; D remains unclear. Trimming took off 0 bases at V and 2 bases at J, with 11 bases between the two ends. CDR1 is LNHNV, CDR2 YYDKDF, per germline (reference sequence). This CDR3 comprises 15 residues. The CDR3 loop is CATSRDLKATYEQYF. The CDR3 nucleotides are TGTGCCACCAGCAGAGATCTAAAGGCAACCTACGAGCAGTACTTC.

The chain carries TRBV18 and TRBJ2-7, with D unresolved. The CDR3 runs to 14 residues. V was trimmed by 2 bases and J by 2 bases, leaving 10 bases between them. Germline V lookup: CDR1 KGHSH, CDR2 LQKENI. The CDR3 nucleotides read TGTGCCAGCTCACCATGGACGGATCCCTACGAGCAGTACTTC. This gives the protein CASSPWTDPYEQYF.

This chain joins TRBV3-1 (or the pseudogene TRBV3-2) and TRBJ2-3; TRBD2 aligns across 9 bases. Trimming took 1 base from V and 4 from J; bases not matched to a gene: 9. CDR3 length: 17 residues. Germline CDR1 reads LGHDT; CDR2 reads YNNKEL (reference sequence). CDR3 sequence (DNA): TGTGCCAGCAGCCAAGTCCGAGGCGGGAGGGCCCCAGATACGCAGTATTTT. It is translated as CASSQVRGGRAPDTQYF.

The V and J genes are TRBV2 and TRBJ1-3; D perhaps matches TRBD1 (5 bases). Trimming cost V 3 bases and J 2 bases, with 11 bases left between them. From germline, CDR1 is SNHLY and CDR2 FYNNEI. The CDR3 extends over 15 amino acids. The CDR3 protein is CASSEEGVPGNTIYF. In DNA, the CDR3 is TGTGCCAGCAGTGAGGAAGGGGTCCCTGGAAACACCATATATTTT.

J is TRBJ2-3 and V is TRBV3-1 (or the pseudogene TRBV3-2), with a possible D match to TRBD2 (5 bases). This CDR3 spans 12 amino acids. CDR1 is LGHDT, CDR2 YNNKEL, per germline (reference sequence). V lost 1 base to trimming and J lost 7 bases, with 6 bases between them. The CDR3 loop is CASSQGLYTQYF. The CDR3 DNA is TGTGCCAGCAGCCAAGGACTATATACGCAGTATTTT.

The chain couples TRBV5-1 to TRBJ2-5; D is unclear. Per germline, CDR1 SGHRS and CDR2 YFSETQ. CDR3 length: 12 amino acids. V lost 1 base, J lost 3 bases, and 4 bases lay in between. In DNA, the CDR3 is TGCGCCAGCAGCTTGATCGAAGAGACCCAGTACTTC. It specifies CASSLIEETQYF. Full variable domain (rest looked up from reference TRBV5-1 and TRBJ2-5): KAGVTQTPRYLIKTRGQQVTLSCSPISGHRSVSWYQQTPGQGLQFLFEYFSETQRNKGNFPGRFSGRQFSNSRSEMNVSTLELGDSALYLCASSLIEETQYFGPGTRLLVL.

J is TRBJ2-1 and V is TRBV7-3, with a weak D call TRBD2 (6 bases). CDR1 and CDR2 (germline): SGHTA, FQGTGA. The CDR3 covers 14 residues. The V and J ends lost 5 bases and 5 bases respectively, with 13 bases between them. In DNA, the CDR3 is TGTGCCAGCAGCCTGGGACTCAGGGACAATGAGCAGTTCTTC. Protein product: CASSLGLRDNEQFF. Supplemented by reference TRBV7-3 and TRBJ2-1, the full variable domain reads GAGVSQTPSNKVTEKGKYVELRCDPISGHTALYWYRQSLGQGPEFLIYFQGTGAADDSGLPNDRFFAVRPEGSVSTLKIQRTERGDSAVYLCASSLGLRDNEQFFGPGTRLTVL.

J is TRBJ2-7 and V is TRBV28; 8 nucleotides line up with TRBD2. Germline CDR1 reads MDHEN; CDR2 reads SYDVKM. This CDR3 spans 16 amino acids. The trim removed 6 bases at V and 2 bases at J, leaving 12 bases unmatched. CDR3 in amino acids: CASSPSQAGGTYEQYF. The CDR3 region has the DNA TGTGCCAGCAGCCCCTCCCAGGCGGGGGGAACCTACGAGCAGTACTTC.

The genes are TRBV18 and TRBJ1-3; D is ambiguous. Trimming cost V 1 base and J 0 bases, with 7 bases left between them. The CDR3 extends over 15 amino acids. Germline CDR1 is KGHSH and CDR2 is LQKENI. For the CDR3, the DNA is TGTGCCAGCTCACCACTAAAGGGCTCTGGAAACACCATATATTTT. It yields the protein CASSPLKGSGNTIYF.

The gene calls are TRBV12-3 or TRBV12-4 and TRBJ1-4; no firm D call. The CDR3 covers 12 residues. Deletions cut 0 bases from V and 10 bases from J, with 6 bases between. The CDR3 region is CASSLAGRKLFF. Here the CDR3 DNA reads TGTGCCAGCAGTTTAGCCGGTAGAAAACTGTTTTTT.

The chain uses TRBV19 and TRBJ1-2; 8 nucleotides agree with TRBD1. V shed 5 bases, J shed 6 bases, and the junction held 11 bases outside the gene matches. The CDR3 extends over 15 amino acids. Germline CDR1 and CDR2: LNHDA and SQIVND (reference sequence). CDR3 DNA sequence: TGTGCCAGTAGTTATTTCCAGGGGGCGGAAGATGGCTACACCTTC. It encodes CASSYFQGAEDGYTF.

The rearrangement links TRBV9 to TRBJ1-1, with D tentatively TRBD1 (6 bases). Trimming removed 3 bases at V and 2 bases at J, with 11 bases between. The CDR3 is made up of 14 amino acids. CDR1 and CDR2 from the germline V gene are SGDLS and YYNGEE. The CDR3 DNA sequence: TGTGCCAGCAGCGCAACCGGGACAAACACTGAAGCTTTCTTT. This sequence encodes CASSATGTNTEAFF.

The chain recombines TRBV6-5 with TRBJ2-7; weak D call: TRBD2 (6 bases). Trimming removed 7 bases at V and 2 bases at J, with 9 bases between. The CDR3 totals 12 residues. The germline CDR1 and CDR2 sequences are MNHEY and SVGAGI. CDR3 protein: CASIGGTYEQYF. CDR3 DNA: TGTGCCAGCATAGGCGGGACCTACGAGCAGTACTTC.

The CDR3 is CASSLQGASEKLFF. CDR3 bases: TGTGCCAGCAGCTTACAGGGGGCCAGTGAAAAACTGTTTTTT. The chain combines TRBV7-9 with TRBJ1-4; TRBD1 agrees at 8 bases. Germline V lookup: CDR1 SEHNR, CDR2 FQNEAQ (reference sequence). CDR3 size: 14 residues. J gave up 7 bases and V 2 bases, and 3 bases lay outside the gene matches.

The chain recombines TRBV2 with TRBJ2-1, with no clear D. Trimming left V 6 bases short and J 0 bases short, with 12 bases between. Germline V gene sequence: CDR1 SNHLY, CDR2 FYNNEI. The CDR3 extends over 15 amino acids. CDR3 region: CASRLIISSYNEQFF. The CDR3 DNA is TGTGCCAGCAGACTGATAATAAGCTCCTACAATGAGCAGTTCTTC. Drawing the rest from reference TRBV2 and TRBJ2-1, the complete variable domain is EPEVTQTPSHQVTQMGQEVILRCVPISNHLYFYWYRQILGQKVEFLVSFYNNEISEKSEIFDDQFSVERPDGSNFTLKIRSTKLEDSAMYFCASRLIISSYNEQFFGPGTRLTVL.

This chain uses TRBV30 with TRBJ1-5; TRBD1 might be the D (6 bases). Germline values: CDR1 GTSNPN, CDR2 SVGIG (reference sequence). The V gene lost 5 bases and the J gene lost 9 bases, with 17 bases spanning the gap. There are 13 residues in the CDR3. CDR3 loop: CAWDSGGLWPQHF. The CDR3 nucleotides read TGTGCCTGGGACTCGGGGGGCCTGTGGCCCCAGCATTTT.

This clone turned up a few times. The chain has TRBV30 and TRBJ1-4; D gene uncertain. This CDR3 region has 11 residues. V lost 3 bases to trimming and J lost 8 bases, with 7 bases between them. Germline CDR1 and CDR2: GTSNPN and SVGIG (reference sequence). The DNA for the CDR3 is TGTGCCTGGAGCATACGGGAAAAACTGTTTTTT. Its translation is CAWSIREKLFF. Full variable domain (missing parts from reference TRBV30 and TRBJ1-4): SQTIHQWPATLVQPVGSPLSLECTVEGTSNPNLYWYRQAAGRGLQLLFYSVGIGQISSEVPQNLSASRPQDRQFILSSKKLLLSDSGFYLCAWSIREKLFFGSGTQLSVL.

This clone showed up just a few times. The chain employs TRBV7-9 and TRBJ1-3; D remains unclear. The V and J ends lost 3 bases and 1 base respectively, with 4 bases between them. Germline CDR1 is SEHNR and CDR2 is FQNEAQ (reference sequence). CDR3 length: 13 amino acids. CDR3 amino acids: CASSLVSGNTIYF. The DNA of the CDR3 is TGTGCCAGCAGCTTGGTTTCTGGAAACACCATATATTTT.

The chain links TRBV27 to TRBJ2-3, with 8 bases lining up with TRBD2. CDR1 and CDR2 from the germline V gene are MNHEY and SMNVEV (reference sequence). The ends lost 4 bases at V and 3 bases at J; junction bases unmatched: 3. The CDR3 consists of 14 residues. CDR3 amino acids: CASSYSGTTDTQYF. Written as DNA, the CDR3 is TGTGCCAGCAGTTATAGCGGGACAACAGATACGCAGTATTTT.

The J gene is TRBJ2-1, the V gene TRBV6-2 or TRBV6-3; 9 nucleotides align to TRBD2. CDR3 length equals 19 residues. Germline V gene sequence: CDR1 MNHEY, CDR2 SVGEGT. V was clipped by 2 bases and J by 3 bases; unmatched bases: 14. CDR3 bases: TGTGCCAGCAGTTACCCCTCGAACCCGGCTAGCGGGGACTACAATGAGCAGTTCTTC. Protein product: CASSYPSNPASGDYNEQFF.

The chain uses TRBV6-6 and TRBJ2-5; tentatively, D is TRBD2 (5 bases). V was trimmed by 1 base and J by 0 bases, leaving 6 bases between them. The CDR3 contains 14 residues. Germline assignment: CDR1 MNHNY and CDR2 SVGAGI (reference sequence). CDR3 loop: CASSYYGNQETQYF. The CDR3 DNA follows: TGTGCCAGCAGTTACTACGGGAACCAAGAGACCCAGTACTTC.

The CDR3 DNA reads TGCGCCAGCAGTGAAACAGGACTAGCGGGGACCCAGTACTTC. Translated: CASSETGLAGTQYF. This chain links TRBV10-1 with TRBJ2-5, with 11 bases identical to TRBD2. Looked up from germline, CDR1 is WNHNN and CDR2 is SYGVQD (reference sequence). Losses at the gene ends were 3 bases for V and 7 bases for J; bases not matched to a gene: 4. The CDR3 contains 14 residues.

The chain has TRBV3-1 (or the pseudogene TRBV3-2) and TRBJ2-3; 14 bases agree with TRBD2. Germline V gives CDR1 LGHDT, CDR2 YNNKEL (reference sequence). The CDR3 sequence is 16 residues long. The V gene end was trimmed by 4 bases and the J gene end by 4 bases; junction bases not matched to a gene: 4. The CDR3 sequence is CASSLGTSGGADTQYF. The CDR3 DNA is TGTGCCAGCAGCCTTGGGACTAGCGGGGGAGCAGATACGCAGTATTTT.

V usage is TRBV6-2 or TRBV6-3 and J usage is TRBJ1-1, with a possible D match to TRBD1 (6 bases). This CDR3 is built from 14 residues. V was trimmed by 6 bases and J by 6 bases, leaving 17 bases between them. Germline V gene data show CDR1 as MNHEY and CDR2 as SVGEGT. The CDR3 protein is CASSLSGGRPEAFF. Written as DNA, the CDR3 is TGTGCCAGCAGCCTCTCCGGGGGGCGTCCTGAAGCTTTCTTT.

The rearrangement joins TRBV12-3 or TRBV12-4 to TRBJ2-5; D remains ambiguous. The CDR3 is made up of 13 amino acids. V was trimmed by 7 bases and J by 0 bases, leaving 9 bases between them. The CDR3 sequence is CASMGSNQETQYF. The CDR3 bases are TGTGCCAGCATGGGGTCTAACCAAGAGACCCAGTACTTC.

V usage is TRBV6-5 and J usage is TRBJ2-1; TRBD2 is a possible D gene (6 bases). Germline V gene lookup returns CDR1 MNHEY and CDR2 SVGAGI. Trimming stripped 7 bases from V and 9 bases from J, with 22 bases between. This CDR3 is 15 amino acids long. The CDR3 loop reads CASNQRSAGMGEQFF. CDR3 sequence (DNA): TGTGCCAGCAACCAAAGATCTGCGGGAATGGGTGAGCAGTTCTTC.

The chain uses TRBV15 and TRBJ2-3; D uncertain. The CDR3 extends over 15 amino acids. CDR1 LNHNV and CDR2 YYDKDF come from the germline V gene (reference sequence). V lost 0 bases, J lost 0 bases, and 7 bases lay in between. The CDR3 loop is CATSRDYPSTDTQYF. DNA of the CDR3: TGTGCCACCAGCAGAGACTACCCTAGCACAGATACGCAGTATTTT.

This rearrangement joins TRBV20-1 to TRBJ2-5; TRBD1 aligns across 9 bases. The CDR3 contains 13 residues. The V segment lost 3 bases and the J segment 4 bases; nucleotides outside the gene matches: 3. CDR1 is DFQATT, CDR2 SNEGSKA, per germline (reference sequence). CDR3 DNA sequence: TGCAGTGCTAGTACAGGGGGCACAGAGACCCAGTACTTC. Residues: CSASTGGTETQYF.